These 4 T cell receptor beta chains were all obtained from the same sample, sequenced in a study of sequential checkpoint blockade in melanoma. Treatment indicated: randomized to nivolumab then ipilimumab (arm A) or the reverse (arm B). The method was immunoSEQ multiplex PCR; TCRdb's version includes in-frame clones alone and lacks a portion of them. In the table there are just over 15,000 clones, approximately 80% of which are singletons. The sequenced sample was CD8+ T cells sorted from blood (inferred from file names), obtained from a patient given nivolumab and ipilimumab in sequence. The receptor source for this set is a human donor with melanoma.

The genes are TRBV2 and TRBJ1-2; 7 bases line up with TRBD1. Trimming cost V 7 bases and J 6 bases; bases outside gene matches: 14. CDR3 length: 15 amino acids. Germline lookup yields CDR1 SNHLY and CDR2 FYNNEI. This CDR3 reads CASTRPMTGNHGYTF. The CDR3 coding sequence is TGTGCCAGCACTAGACCTATGACAGGGAATCATGGCTACACCTTC.

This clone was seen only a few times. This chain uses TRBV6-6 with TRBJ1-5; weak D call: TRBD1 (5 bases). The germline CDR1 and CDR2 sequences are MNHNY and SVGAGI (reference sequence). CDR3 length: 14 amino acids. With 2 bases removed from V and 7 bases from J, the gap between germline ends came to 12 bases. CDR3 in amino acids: CASSYAQGSQPQHF. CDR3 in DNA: TGTGCCAGCAGTTACGCGCAGGGCAGCCAGCCCCAGCATTTT.

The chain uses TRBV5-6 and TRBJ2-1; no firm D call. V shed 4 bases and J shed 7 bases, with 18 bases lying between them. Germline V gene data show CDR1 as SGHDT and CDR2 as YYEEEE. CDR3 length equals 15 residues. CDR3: CASSVQSWIGNEQFF. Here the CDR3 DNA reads TGTGCCAGCAGCGTACAGAGCTGGATTGGTAATGAGCAGTTCTTC. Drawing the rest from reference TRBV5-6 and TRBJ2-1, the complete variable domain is DAGVTQSPTHLIKTRGQQVTLRCSPKSGHDTVSWYQQALGQGPQFIFQYYEEEERQRGNFPDRFSGHQFPNYSSELNVNALLLGDSALYLCASSVQSWIGNEQFFGPGTRLTVL.

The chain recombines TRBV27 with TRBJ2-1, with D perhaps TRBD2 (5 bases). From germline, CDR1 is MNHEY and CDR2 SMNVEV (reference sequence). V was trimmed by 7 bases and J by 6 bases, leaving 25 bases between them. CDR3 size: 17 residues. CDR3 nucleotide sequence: TGTGCCAGCACCGTTACCCACTCCGGGGTTTACGGCAATGAGCAGTTCTTC. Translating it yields CASTVTHSGVYGNEQFF.